The TCR beta chain under discussion was sequenced for a study of blood T cell repertoires in COVID-19. On the study more broadly: Samples representing acute and convalescent COVID-19 were sourced from the United States, Italy and Spain. The analysed material was cDNA or gDNA that came from T cells, B-cell-depleted T cells, or PBMCs.

Per the original data handling: Estimates of nucleated cell counts were drawn from the amplification of reference gene primers. The data were produced by immunoSEQ multiplex PCR, yet TCRdb's version contains in-frame clones alone and is incomplete. Clone size and V and J calls were adopted from that table, with D and trimming inferred from the DNA. The sample records tens of thousands of clones, about 92% being singletons. This clonotype originated in a man aged 55-75 years with acute or convalescent COVID-19. Sequenced input: peripheral blood.

In DNA, the CDR3 is TGTGCCAGTAAGGGAGGCTTACTGCTAGGAAACACCATATATTTT. It is translated as CASKGGLLLGNTIYF. This sequence joins TRBV19 and TRBJ1-3, with D unresolved. V gave up 7 bases and J gave up 4 bases, with 17 bases separating them. CDR1 LNHDA and CDR2 SQIVND come from the germline V gene (reference sequence). The CDR3 has 15 amino acids.